Presented here are 14 T cell receptor beta chains from one specimen sequenced in a study of breast tumors, draining lymph nodes, adjacent tissues (dated by TCRdb to 2015 to 2016). The library was prepared using multiplex PCR. Sequenced using an Illumina HiSeq 2000. TCRdb redid the processing of the public reads, applying fastp at Q25 and MiXCR, and retained in-frame beta chains. Entries are consolidated by CDR3 protein sequence, retaining the most common genes and DNA. Counted in this sample were fewer than 300,000 distinct CDR3 sequences; less than 40% of them appeared once. Of the sample, just over 1.4% falls within the top ten clones. Lymph node samples came from the axillary draining lymph nodes of breast cancer patients. The sample consisted of axillary lymph node tissue. Receptors originate from a female donor with breast cancer. Some clones in this sample may be carry-over from other donors' samples.

Comment on this clonotype: One base away lies a much larger clone, so this may be a sequencing read error. The chain uses TRBV12-3 or TRBV12-4 and TRBJ1-2, with unresolved D. The CDR3 sequence is 13 residues long. V was cut by 7 bases and J by 4 bases, with 13 bases left in between. The CDR3 sequence is CASTFGRTYGYTF. Here the CDR3 DNA reads TGTGCCAGCACCTTCGGTCGTACCTATGGCTACACCTTC.

DNA of the CDR3: TGTGCCAGCAGCCTCGGAATAGGGGTACTCCACTTT. Protein sequence: CASSLGIGVLHF. The V call is TRBV7-9, the J call TRBJ1-6, with D perhaps matching TRBD1 (5 bases). V lost 5 bases to trimming and J lost 16 bases, with 15 bases between them. Germline V gene sequence: CDR1 SEHNR, CDR2 FQNEAQ (reference sequence). This CDR3 is 12 amino acids long.

As concerns this clonotype: This sequence may be a read error, since a much larger clone differs from it by one base. The chain recombines TRBV19 with TRBJ2-6; D gene uncertain. Germline CDR1 and CDR2: LNHDA and SQIVND (reference sequence). Trimming took off 4 bases at V and 0 bases at J, with 7 bases between the two ends. CDR3 length: 15 amino acids. The CDR3 sequence is CASSSLSSGANVLTF. As DNA, the CDR3 is TGTGCCAGTAGTAGTCTGAGCTCTGGGGCCAACGTCCTGACTTTC.

Comments on this clonotype: This may be a read error: a much more frequent sequence differs by one nucleotide. CDR3 nucleotides: TGTGCCAGCAGCGGACAGGTGGGGACATCAAGGCAGTACTTC. Protein: CASSGQVGTSRQYF. The rearrangement links TRBV28 to TRBJ2-7, with TRBD1 matching 7 bases. CDR1 and CDR2 (germline): MDHEN, SYDVKM. V trimming: 6 bases; J trimming: 9 bases; junction bases outside the gene matches: 14. The CDR3 runs 14 residues.

This clonotype was observed at least ten times. The V call is TRBV15, the J call TRBJ2-5, with D unresolved. The CDR3 is made up of 15 amino acids. V lost 0 bases and J 1 base, leaving 9 bases between the germline ends. From germline, CDR1 is LNHNV and CDR2 YYDKDF (reference sequence). The CDR3 here is CATSRDRSSQETQYF. The CDR3 DNA reads TGTGCCACCAGCAGAGATCGATCCTCCCAAGAGACCCAGTACTTC.

The chain is built from TRBV20-1 and TRBJ2-6, with D perhaps assigned TRBD1 or TRBD2 (5 bases each). CDR1 and CDR2 (germline): DFQATT, SNEGSKA (reference sequence). V gave up 3 bases and J gave up 12 bases, with 21 bases separating them. The CDR3 sequence is 15 residues long. The CDR3 is CSARRARGGGTVLTF. The CDR3 DNA sequence: TGCAGTGCTAGGAGGGCCCGAGGTGGGGGTACCGTCCTGACTTTC.

Only a few counts were recorded for this clonotype. The J gene is TRBJ1-3, the V gene TRBV2; maybe TRBD1 (5 bases). Trimming took off 6 bases at V and 7 bases at J, with 13 bases between the two ends. This CDR3 is built from 13 residues. The V gene's germline CDR1 is SNHLY and CDR2 FYNNEI. CDR3 DNA sequence: TGTGCCAGCAGGTCTAGCGGGGCGAACACCATATATTTT. Translated: CASRSSGANTIYF.

Concerning this clonotype: The conserved final phenylalanine or tryptophan is absent from the CDR3, which likely points to a read error. This rearrangement joins TRBV11-3 to TRBJ1-4, with D maybe TRBD1 (5 bases). The V end was cut by 5 bases, the J end by 8 bases, with 18 bases between. Germline CDR1 reads SGHNT; CDR2 reads YENEEA. The CDR3 runs to 15 residues. The CDR3 loop is CASSVGETDGEKLFS. The CDR3 DNA reads as TGTGCCAGCAGCGTGGGGGAGACGGATGGAGAAAAACTGTTTTCT.

This clonotype was counted many times. J is TRBJ2-5 and V is TRBV20-1; D possibly corresponds to TRBD1 (5 bases). Germline V lookup: CDR1 DFQATT, CDR2 SNEGSKA (reference sequence). Trimming pared 5 bases from V and 5 bases from J, leaving 15 bases between. CDR3 size: 13 residues. CDR3 region: CSAERQKGETQYF. CDR3 nucleotides: TGCAGTGCTGAGAGACAGAAAGGGGAGACCCAGTACTTC.

This clonotype was observed at least ten times. The CDR3 nucleotides read TGTGCCAGCAAGGAGGAGCTCTACAATGAGCAGTTCTTC. Its protein is CASKEELYNEQFF. This sequence joins TRBV7-9 and TRBJ2-1; D possibly corresponds to TRBD2 (5 bases). This CDR3 has 13 amino acids. From germline, CDR1 is SEHNR and CDR2 FQNEAQ (reference sequence). The V end was cut by 7 bases, the J end by 3 bases, with 10 bases between.

This clonotype has a count of ten or more. Given a much more abundant clone one base away, this may be a read error. The chain recombines TRBV11-2 with TRBJ2-7, with D tentatively TRBD2 (6 bases). This CDR3 comprises 13 residues. Germline CDR1 is SGHAT and CDR2 is FQNNGV. V lost 3 bases and J 6 bases, leaving 12 bases between the germline ends. The CDR3 region has the DNA TGTGCCAGCAGCTTTGCGGACTACTCCGAGCAGTACTTC. The encoded protein is CASSFADYSEQYF.

This chain connects TRBV13 to TRBJ1-5; tentative D call: TRBD1 (5 bases). V gave up 5 bases and J gave up 6 bases, with 23 bases separating them. The germline V gene has CDR1 PRHDT and CDR2 FYEKMQ (reference sequence). The CDR3 length is 17 residues. The CDR3 protein is CASSPGSVGTEAQPQHF. As DNA, the CDR3 is TGTGCCAGCAGCCCGGGATCGGTAGGGACTGAAGCTCAGCCCCAGCATTTT.

There are many counts of this clonotype. The V and J genes are TRBV12-3 or TRBV12-4 and TRBJ1-3; no definite D call. The ends were cut back, 1 base at V and 8 bases at J, with 6 bases in the middle. The CDR3 has 12 residues. The CDR3 DNA reads as TGTGCCAGCAGTTTAGTATGGGACACCATATATTTT. Its protein product is CASSLVWDTIYF.

This clonotype was observed at least ten times. V and J are TRBV29-1 and TRBJ2-7; D is unresolved. This CDR3 contains 13 residues. CDR1 is SQVTM and CDR2 is ANQGSEA in the germline V gene. Deletions cut 4 bases from V and 2 bases from J, with 12 bases between. In DNA form, the CDR3 reads TGCAGCGTTGTTTTCGGCTCGACCTACGAGCAGTACTTC. Amino acid sequence: CSVVFGSTYEQYF.